Sequencing of this TCR beta chain was carried out in a study of blood T cell repertoires in COVID-19 (TCRdb year 2020). About the investigation overall: Samples covering the acute and convalescent phases of COVID-19 were provided by collaborators in the United States, Italy and Spain. The material from the prospective study consisted of cDNA or gDNA derived from T cells, B-cell-depleted T cells, or PBMCs. Subjects who had been exposed to COVID-19, were actively infected with it, or had recovered from it provided the deeply sampled blood TCRbeta repertoires that made up the dataset. A freely available public database, intended as a resource for researchers studying the immune response to SARS-CoV-2, is where the repertoires were released. The samples were drawn from two sources: the first 160 participants of the ongoing ImmuneRACE study, and 950 to 1,500 subjects contributed by 6 global collaborators. The sample metadata nearly always contained a de-identified subject ID, COVID-19 status, age in years and sex. Where available, HLA class I and class II types were taken from metadata supplied by the sample provider and were not determined by assay-based typing. Paper-wide results and their limitations: Clinical and demographic metadata were provided uncurated, with the amount varying by source and participant.

A note on this clone: The antigen this receptor binds is unknown. No much larger clone exists at a distance of one base, and base qualities are not known.

Each collaborating institution followed its own protocols to collect whole blood in K2EDTA tubes. Collaborator samples were shipped for TCRbeta analysis as frozen whole blood, isolated PBMCs, or DNA extracted from either sample type. TCRbeta CDR3 regions were amplified from genomic DNA by means of the immunoSEQ Assay, a bias-controlled multiplex PCR. Under the source paper's analysis protocol: Nucleated cell counts per sample were estimated from amplification of reference gene primers within the assay. To quantify the absolute abundance of each unique TCRbeta CDR3 rearrangement, sequence reads were collapsed and filtered. For each sample, productive Simpson clonality was calculated as the square root of Simpson's diversity index across productive rearrangements. TCRdb took over this immuneACCESS table, retaining in-frame rearrangements with V and J assigned. Such tables are incomplete; in checked studies, under half of the missing clones stem from an unresolved V gene, and the remainder is unexplained. The V and J calls and clone size come from that table; D and trimming were worked out from the DNA. In this sample the table shows 150,000 to 200,000 clones, less than 85% of which occur a single time. Jointly, the top ten make up roughly 3% of the sample.

Specimen: peripheral blood. The TCR was taken from a human donor with acute or convalescent COVID-19. The donor label of this sample is uncertain.

The nucleotide sequence is TGCGCCAGCAGCTTAACTAGCGGGGTAAACAATGAGCAGTTCTTC. This is translated as CASSLTSGVNNEQFF. The chain is made from TRBV5-1 and TRBJ2-1, with 10 junctional bases fitting TRBD2. From cysteine to phenylalanine, the CDR3 is 15 amino acids long. CDR3 DNA is the only sequence kept; it has 45 bases, read in frame from the first base. Looking up the germline V gene yields CDR1 SGHRS and CDR2 YFSETQ. Trimming takes 2 bases off V and 5 bases off J; junction bases not matched to a gene: 4.